Listed below are T cell receptor beta chains from one sample, sequenced in a study of blood T cell repertoires in COVID-19. Libraries were prepared by immunoSEQ multiplex PCR; TCRdb keeps only in-frame clonotypes and omits some of them. In the table there are about 140,000 clones, approximately 89% of which are singletons. The source material was peripheral blood. The origin of the receptors is a human donor in a cohort sampled during active COVID-19. Both conserved end residues are part of each CDR3. D genes are given only for firm matches. Clone sizes are given selectively: once, few, many, or a class where the clone is expanded.

d_call j_call v_call clone_size cdr3_aa cdr3_nt
TRBD1 TRBJ1-2 TRBV6-1 NA CATGEHRTGPYYGYTF TGTGCCACCGGTGAACACAGGACAGGGCCGTACTATGGCTACACCTTC
TRBD1 TRBJ1-2 TRBV9 NA CASSERGTGQTRGYTF TGTGCCAGCAGCGAACGGGGGACAGGCCAAACGAGGGGCTACACCTTC
TRBD2 TRBJ2-3 TRBV7-3 NA CASSPLAGGITDTQYF TGTGCCAGCAGCCCCTTAGCGGGGGGAATCACAGATACGCAGTATTTT
TRBD1 TRBJ1-1 TRBV30 once CAWSGTGGLAFF TGTGCCTGGAGCGGGACAGGGGGTTTGGCTTTCTTT
NA TRBJ1-1 TRBV6-5 once CASIPWQLNTEAFF TGTGCCAGCATCCCATGGCAGTTGAACACTGAAGCTTTCTTT
TRBD2 TRBJ2-3 TRBV6-2/TRBV6-3 NA CASSLASGGRKSTDTQYF TGTGCCAGCAGCCTCGCTAGCGGGGGCCGCAAAAGCACAGATACGCAGTATTTT
TRBD2 TRBJ2-3 TRBV7-2 NA CASSLSGGNTDTQYF TGTGCCAGCAGCTTAAGCGGGGGGAATACAGATACGCAGTATTTT
NA TRBJ2-7 TRBV12-3/TRBV12-4 NA CASSWDFYEQYF TGTGCCAGCAGTTGGGACTTTTACGAGCAGTACTTC
TRBD2 TRBJ2-2 TRBV9 NA CASSGLLAGGPGELFF TGTGCCAGCAGCGGCTTACTAGCGGGGGGGCCCGGGGAGCTGTTTTTT
NA TRBJ1-6 TRBV4-3 NA CASSQFWGGRPLHF TGCGCCAGCAGCCAATTTTGGGGGGGCCGACCCCTCCACTTT
NA TRBJ2-7 TRBV5-1 NA CASSLEPHYEQYF TGCGCCAGCAGCCTAGAACCTCACTACGAGCAGTACTTC
NA TRBJ1-1 TRBV7-2 NA CASSFGGTHNTEAFF TGTGCCAGCAGCTTCGGAGGAACCCATAACACTGAAGCTTTCTTT
TRBD2 TRBJ2-5 TRBV6-2/TRBV6-3 once CASSYVAGGPMRETQYF TGTGCCAGCAGTTACGTAGCGGGGGGGCCGATGAGAGAGACCCAGTACTTC
TRBD2 TRBJ2-2 TRBV6-2/TRBV6-3 NA CASSLIRLAGPPNTGELFF TGTGCCAGCAGTTTAATTAGGCTAGCGGGGCCCCCGAACACCGGGGAGCTGTTTTTT
TRBD2 TRBJ2-3 TRBV6-4 NA CASSEHLAGGTDTQYF TGTGCCAGCAGTGAACATCTAGCGGGGGGGACAGATACGCAGTATTTT
TRBD2 TRBJ2-5 TRBV7-3 NA CASSRGLAGGAETQYF TGTGCCAGCAGCCGTGGACTAGCGGGGGGCGCGGAGACCCAGTACTTC
TRBD1 TRBJ2-1 TRBV10-3 NA CAISGQGNNEQFF TGTGCCATATCGGGACAGGGGAACAATGAGCAGTTCTTC
NA TRBJ2-5 TRBV5-1 NA CASSLVGEVGDGETQYF TGCGCCAGCAGCTTGGTCGGGGAGGTGGGAGACGGAGAGACCCAGTACTTC
TRBD2 TRBJ2-7 TRBV6-2/TRBV6-3 NA CASSGIGGGSYEQYF TGTGCCAGCAGTGGCATCGGGGGGGGATCCTACGAGCAGTACTTC
TRBD2 TRBJ2-5 TRBV9 NA CASSLGTSGGLSRETQYF TGTGCCAGCAGCCTCGGGACTAGCGGGGGGCTCTCTCGGGAGACCCAGTACTTC
NA TRBJ1-1 TRBV6-1 once CASSEATEGSTEAFF TGTGCCAGCAGTGAAGCTACGGAGGGGAGTACTGAAGCTTTCTTT
NA TRBJ1-4 TRBV9 NA CASSSLRGGEKLFF TGTGCCAGCAGCTCCCTTAGAGGCGGTGAAAAACTGTTTTTT
TRBD1 TRBJ1-2 TRBV2 NA CASSPGQVNYGYTF TGTGCCAGCAGCCCGGGACAGGTGAACTATGGCTACACCTTC
NA TRBJ2-1 TRBV4-1 NA CASSQGAGYNEQFF TGCGCCAGCAGCCAAGGGGCAGGGTACAATGAGCAGTTCTTC
NA TRBJ1-3 TRBV3-1/TRBV3-2 once CASSQGERRLSGNTIYF TGTGCCAGCAGCCAAGGAGAAAGGCGGCTCTCTGGAAACACCATATATTTT
TRBD1 TRBJ1-2 TRBV29-1 NA CSVDRGAHGYTF TGCAGCGTTGACAGGGGGGCGCACGGCTACACCTTC
NA TRBJ1-5 TRBV30 few CAWGPGSNQPQHF TGTGCCTGGGGCCCAGGGTCCAATCAGCCCCAGCATTTT
TRBD1 TRBJ1-2 TRBV19 once CASSIDRQGFGGYTF TGTGCCAGTAGTATAGACCGACAGGGATTTGGTGGCTACACCTTC
TRBD1 TRBJ2-1 TRBV7-8 NA CASSRGGRTSYNEQFF TGTGCCAGCAGCCGAGGGGGCAGGACCAGTTACAATGAGCAGTTCTTC
TRBD1 TRBJ1-6 TRBV7-4 NA CASRPPGDRKRSYNSPLHF TGTGCCAGCAGACCCCCCGGGGACAGAAAACGGTCCTATAATTCACCCCTCCACTTT
TRBD2 TRBJ2-2 TRBV27 NA CASSFRRGGTGELFF TGTGCCAGCAGTTTTAGACGGGGGGGAACCGGGGAGCTGTTTTTT